This TCR beta chain is from a study of shared clonotypes between healthy human individuals. The length of the CDR3 is 13 residues. The V and J ends lost 8 bases and 2 bases respectively, with 11 bases between them. Germline CDR1 and CDR2: SGHRS and YFSETQ. Sequenced by immunoSEQ multiplex PCR; TCRdb stores in-frame clones only, minus some. This sample has a few million clones, with roughly 92% found just once. V and J are TRBV5-1 and TRBJ1-3; no reliable D call. Sample: naive CD4+ T cells sorted from blood. The subset denotes: CD45RA+ positively selected. The TCR sequence derives from a man younger than 35 in good health. The CDR3 nucleotides read TGCGCCAGTGGGAGGGAAGCTGGAAACACCATATATTTT. Encoded protein: CASGREAGNTIYF.